This paragraph reports one T cell receptor (beta chain). These data are taken from a study of control samples from healthy donors and cancer patients. The data were produced by immunoSEQ multiplex PCR, yet TCRdb's version contains in-frame clones alone and is incomplete. The data contain 95,000 to 150,000 clones, about nine tenths of them seen just once; the ten biggest clones take up 6% to 8%. This CDR3 spans 13 amino acids. In germline, CDR1 is SNHLY, CDR2 FYNNEI. V lost 3 bases, J lost 7 bases, and 12 bases lay in between. This sequence was found in a young woman in good health. Sequencing used blood. V and J are TRBV2 and TRBJ2-5; D might be TRBD2 (6 bases). DNA of the CDR3: TGTGCCAGCAGTGAGGACCTCGGGGGGACCCAGTACTTC. Amino acids: CASSEDLGGTQYF.